This T cell receptor (beta chain) was recovered during a study of CD8 T cells in ankylosing spondylitis. The CDR3 covers 13 residues. Losses at the gene ends were 4 bases for V and 10 bases for J; bases not matched to a gene: 5. Germline lookup yields CDR1 SGHRS and CDR2 YFSETQ. TCRdb re-analysed the 5' RACE reads in MiXCR, keeping a single row per CDR3 protein. The table lists 250,000 to 400,000 distinct CDR3 sequences, around a tenth of them singletons. The origin of this receptor is a female donor with ankylosing spondylitis or in good health (not recorded which). The genes are TRBV5-1 and TRBJ1-2, with 12 bases matching TRBD1. Material: blood, either unsorted or a sorted T cell fraction (not recorded which). CDR3 nucleotides: TGCGCCAGCAGCCCCGGGACAGGGGGCGACTACACCTTC. This encodes CASSPGTGGDYTF.